The sequence of this T cell receptor beta chain was determined in a study of cytomegalovirus exposure and HLA in healthy donors (dated by TCRdb to 2015 to 2018). Regarding the complete study: According to an earlier analysis of 587 of the donors, about 179 million T cells yielded some 110 million unique TCR beta sequences and roughly 280 Gb of sequence data. The study combined high-throughput TCR immunosequencing, statistical association of individual TCRs with disease status, and machine learning to predict cytomegalovirus infection status. To decide whether each TCR beta V gene segment behaved as functional or pseudogenic, an earlier analysis of approximately 600 of the donors relied on high-throughput TCR beta sequencing. Typing coverage differed by locus: A, B, C, DRB1 and DQB1 were typed in about 620-640 donors, DQA1 in 522, DPA1 in 600 to 610, and DPB1 in 472. On average, around 200,000 unique TCR beta nucleotide sequences were sequenced per donor among 398 genotyped donors of the cohort, with roughly 18% of those sequences being non-productive. The aim of the study was to test whether cataloging public T cell receptors could identify signatures of past pathogen exposure. A handful of DR-DQ haplotypes were handled as single units for association and clustering because linkage in the cohort was strong. Genome-wide SNP genotypes for about 60% of the roughly 700 donors were used in a later genetic analysis, which treated that subset as a discovery cohort. An early release that covered approximately 600 HLA-typed donors contained about 300 gigabases of sequencing data and 85 million to 100 million unique TCR sequences. Of the 300 to 450 genotyped donors, roughly 76% were placed in the genetic ancestry cluster associated with self-reported Caucasian donors. Using immunosequencing, the study profiled T cell repertoires from 500 to 800 subjects and related those repertoires to cytomegalovirus serostatus. Alongside the repertoire data, information on donor age, sex, ethnicity and CMV serostatus was compiled. Rather than using new phenotypic data, the later analysis identified candidate immune exposures from TCR beta sequences and from how often those sequences occurred across donors. In addition to the first cohort of several hundred subjects, a separate validation cohort of 130 or so different subjects was used. Every repertoire in the discovery cohort had been generated on one and the same sequencing platform. To study patterns of TCR occurrence, a later analysis re-analyzed previously published TCR beta repertoires from 500 to 850 donors and added high-resolution HLA genotyping. HLA typing covered class I and class II loci at four-digit resolution.

Beyond this particular receptor, the publication reports: Assigning TCR associations to individual alleles was difficult when HLA alleles, especially DR and DQ, strongly co-occurred. A further reported finding was that TCR beta sequences accurately predicted the HLA-A and HLA-B alleles for most subjects in the first cohort. An earlier analysis of around 540 of the donors showed that most TCR beta V segments appeared in productive rearrangements either about 90% or about 30% of the time, which broadly matched IMGT annotations. The cohort was sequenced for TCR beta chains only, and without alpha or paired-chain data the features that could be detected were limited. In vitro tests confirmed that three of the cytomegalovirus-associated TCR beta chains recognize cytomegalovirus antigens. Some IMGT-functional V segments, including TRBV6-2 and TRBV6-3, could not be told apart with the 87-base-pair reads, so those segments were excluded. Linkage disequilibrium might explain the correlated functional status among segregating V segments, but an unknown experimental factor could not be ruled out. Across donors, most TCR sequences were observed very rarely, whereas some public TCRs were present in many individuals. The presence/absence analyses assumed that sequencing depth was roughly uniform across donors, and that assumption may not be true. Several of the top co-occurrence clusters appeared to be linked to parvovirus B19, influenza, CMV and Epstein-Barr virus, according to a later analysis. For the cohort, immune exposure information was limited to CMV serostatus. The authors suggested that the approach could potentially be extended to other disease states and immunological phenotypes. A later genetic analysis associated a missense DCLRE1C variant with V-gene and J-gene trimming of TCR beta chains, and an independent cohort replicated the association. A cluster of highly shared sequence variants was judged likely to represent a technical artifact of the sequencing pipeline. In a later analysis, TCR association rates were found to vary across HLA loci, with the most associated TCRs seen for DRB1 alleles and the fewest for HLA-C alleles. According to a later genetic analysis, donors in an Asian-associated ancestry cluster had fewer N-insertions in productive TCRs than the approximately 650-donor mean. The classifier was reported to diagnose cytomegalovirus status with high specificity and sensitivity in both the original and validation cohorts. The study gave a list of about 170 TCR beta chains associated with cytomegalovirus. Roughly 15 rarely observed V segments, including chromosome 9 orphons, were excluded from the earlier analysis of several hundred of the donors because counts were too low. In a later analysis, some 18,000 TCR beta sequences were associated with specific HLA alleles at a false discovery rate of 0.05. According to a later analysis, most CMV-associated TCR beta chains appeared to be HLA-restricted, and the HLA associations seemed to be driven largely by CMV exposure. Compared with equally common non-associated chains, HLA-associated TCR beta chains in a later analysis were more clonally expanded and had lower generation probabilities. HLA typing was unavailable for some donors at each locus, so association tests used only the typed subset.

Concerning this clone: Its antigen is still unknown. No base quality values were provided; no much bigger clone lies one nucleotide off.

V and J lose 0 bases and 8 bases, and a span of 14 bases separates them. Spanning cysteine to phenylalanine, the CDR3 consists of 14 amino acids. Only the CDR3 region is kept as DNA, spanning 42 bases read in frame from base 1. Sequences SGHKS (CDR1) and YYEKEE (CDR2) are obtained from the germline V gene (reference sequence). The method behind the library was the immunoSEQ multiplex PCR assay. A mixture of 60 forward primers for TCR Vbeta segments and 13 reverse primers for TCR Jbeta segments was used in the multiplex PCR. The CDR3 region of rearranged TCR beta genes was amplified from genomic DNA with a multiplex PCR assay. Amplified TCR beta libraries were sequenced as 87-base-pair reads on the Illumina HiSeq System. The authors' analysis ran thus. A later analysis counted about 80 million unique TCR beta chains across the 690 or so repertoires, and around 12 million of these chains were shared by at least two donors. Raw reads were error-corrected and collapsed into unique sequences by a nearest-neighbor algorithm in which closely related sequences were merged to remove PCR and sequencing errors. CDR3 sequences were aligned to IMGT reference sequences to assign V, D and J gene segments. For a sequence to be retained, a match of at least six nucleotides was required to both a V gene segment and a J gene segment. Rearrangements were classified as productive when the CDR3 lacked stop codons and remained in frame with V and J, and all other rearrangements were classified as non-productive. CDR3 was defined according to IMGT convention as the region running from the second conserved V-encoded cysteine to the conserved J-encoded phenylalanine. The earlier analysis of approximately 500 of the donors excluded sequences that lacked an unambiguous match to a single V gene segment. In an earlier analysis of around 590 of the donors, a V segment was called functional when productive rearrangements were above 56.7%, and segregating when the standard deviation between donors exceeded 5%. To diagnose cytomegalovirus status from the catalog of TCR beta chain sequences, a statistical classification framework was built. A later analysis assigned V and J genes by comparing TCR nucleotide sequences with IMGT/GENE-DB human TR gene sequences. In a later analysis, CDR3 sequences and most-parsimonious VDJ recombination scenarios were assigned using the TCRdist pipeline. In a later analysis, every TCR beta chain was defined by the combination of its CDR3 amino acid sequence and its V-gene family, and reads without a unique V-gene family were dropped. As a way to deal with suspected cross-contamination and a sequencing artifact, a later analysis dropped 592 nucleotide sequences that were highly shared and had low generation probability. A later analysis calculated a clonal expansion index for each public chain from normalized within-repertoire ranks of inferred template counts. In a later analysis, generation probabilities were computed with a VDJ recombination model fitted to out-of-frame rearrangements, and the resulting probabilities were checked against IGoR. A later analysis scored TCR-TCR, TCR-HLA and TCR-CMV co-occurrence with hypergeometric tests, applying a repertoire-size bias correction to TCR pairs. To estimate false discovery rates, a later analysis permuted the HLA or CMV assignments 20 times. In a later analysis, co-occurring TCRs were grouped with DBSCAN, and TCRdist sequence similarity was added when clustering was performed within HLA-allele-positive subsets. For co-occurrence clustering, repertoires with fewer than 30,000 or more than 120,000 public chains were excluded, along with a handful of repertoires with anomalous nucleotide sharing. The table comes from immuneACCESS by way of TCRdb, which keeps in-frame sequences with V and J called. Part of the clones is missing from these tables; in studies checked, under half for an unresolved V gene and the rest for unknown reasons. The D gene and trimming were derived from the DNA, and the V and J assignments and clone size from that table. This sample is represented by 150,000 to 200,000 clones; 60% to 85% of them were singletons. In total, the top ten clones hold approximately 2.1% of the sample.

The cohort consisted of hundreds of healthy bone marrow donors. All cohort members were sampled while nominally healthy, although unrecorded immune exposures were likely present. The donor tested CMV seropositive and was one of the 289 seropositive cohort members. A peripheral blood sample was provided by each donor, and peripheral blood mononuclear cells were used for TCR beta sequencing. The Qiagen DNeasy Blood Extraction Kit was used to extract genomic DNA from the blood cell samples. This TCR was recovered from a man aged 50-59 years in good health and CMV-seropositive. The sample taken for sequencing was PBMCs. Recombination joined TRBV5-5 with TRBJ1-2; no D gene can be assigned with confidence. The nucleotide sequence reads as follows: TGTGCCAGCAGCTTGGAGCGGCAGGTCACCGGCTACACCTTC. It codes for CASSLERQVTGYTF.